This T cell receptor beta chain was documented in a study of T-cell memory formation after mild COVID-19. The germline V gene has CDR1 SGDLS and CDR2 YYNGEE. The CDR3 contains 14 residues. Trimming pared 2 bases from V and 1 base from J, leaving 9 bases between. TCRdb ran MiXCR on the 5' RACE reads and lists one entry per CDR3 protein. The sample lists more than 350,000 distinct CDR3 sequences, about 16% seen once, with roughly 21% in the top ten. This clonotype was seen a handful of times. The sequencing sample was made of PBMCs or a T cell subset sorted from them (not recorded which). The clonotype was recovered from a man younger than 35 who had mild COVID-19 (a few samples of this study predate the infection). Cell type and time point are not known. The V and J genes are TRBV9 and TRBJ1-1; unclear D gene. This chain's CDR3 is CASSVSTANTEAFF. The CDR3 DNA follows: TGTGCCAGCAGCGTTTCGACCGCGAACACTGAAGCTTTCTTT.